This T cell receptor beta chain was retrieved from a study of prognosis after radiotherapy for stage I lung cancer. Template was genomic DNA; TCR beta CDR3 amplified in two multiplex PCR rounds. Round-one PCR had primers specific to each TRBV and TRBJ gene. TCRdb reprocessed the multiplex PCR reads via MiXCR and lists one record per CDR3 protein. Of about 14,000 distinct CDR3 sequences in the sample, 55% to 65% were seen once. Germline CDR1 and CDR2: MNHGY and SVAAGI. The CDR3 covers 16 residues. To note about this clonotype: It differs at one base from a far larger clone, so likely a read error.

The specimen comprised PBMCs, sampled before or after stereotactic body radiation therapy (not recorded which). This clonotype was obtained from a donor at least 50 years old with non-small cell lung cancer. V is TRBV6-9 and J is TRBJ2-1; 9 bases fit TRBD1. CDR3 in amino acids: CATSYSGGQGRNEQFF. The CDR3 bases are TGTGCCACCAGTTACTCGGGCGGACAGGGGCGCAATGAGCAGTTCTTC.